The rows below give T cell receptor beta chains drawn from one sample of a study of Ad26.COV2.S vaccination and SARS-CoV-2 variants. The table came from immunoSEQ multiplex PCR; TCRdb's copy has only in-frame clones and leaves some out. Of about 470,000 clones in the sample, about 92% were seen once. The material was peripheral blood, obtained in a trial of Ad26.COV2.S vaccine versus placebo. The receptor set was obtained from a person between 18 and 65 years old who received the Ad26.COV2.S COVID-19 vaccine or a placebo. Both conserved end residues are part of each CDR3. The order of the fields is CDR3 protein, CDR3 DNA, J gene, D gene, V gene, clone size. A D gene is named only where the DNA matches it firmly. Clone size is given for some rows only: seen once, a few or many times, or a class if the clone is expanded.

cdr3_aa: CASRPWGGESNQPQHF
cdr3_nt: TGTGCCAGCAGGCCTTGGGGGGGAGAAAGCAATCAGCCCCAGCATTTT
j_call: TRBJ1-5
d_call: NA
v_call: TRBV27
clone_size: NA

cdr3_aa: CASSLGGGSFYNEQFF
cdr3_nt: TGTGCCAGCAGCTTAGGTGGCGGGAGCTTCTACAATGAGCAGTTCTTC
j_call: TRBJ2-1
d_call: TRBD2
v_call: TRBV7-2
clone_size: NA

cdr3_aa: CASSLRTSLYNEQFF
cdr3_nt: TGTGCCAGCAGTTTAAGGACTAGCCTGTACAATGAGCAGTTCTTC
j_call: TRBJ2-1
d_call: TRBD2
v_call: TRBV27
clone_size: once

cdr3_aa: CASSYSSLAVQETQYF
cdr3_nt: TGTGCCAGCAGTTACTCTTCGCTAGCGGTTCAAGAGACCCAGTACTTC
j_call: TRBJ2-5
d_call: TRBD2
v_call: TRBV6-5
clone_size: NA

cdr3_aa: CASSLSGLAHYEQYF
cdr3_nt: TGTGCCAGCAGCTTATCGGGACTAGCTCACTACGAGCAGTACTTC
j_call: TRBJ2-7
d_call: TRBD2
v_call: TRBV11-2
clone_size: few

cdr3_aa: CASTQGSGQGRGYTF
cdr3_nt: TGTGCCAGCACTCAGGGGTCGGGACAGGGCCGTGGCTACACCTTC
j_call: TRBJ1-2
d_call: TRBD1
v_call: TRBV6-1
clone_size: NA

cdr3_aa: CASSPQEGWGPYGYTF
cdr3_nt: TGTGCCAGCAGCCCACAAGAGGGCTGGGGCCCTTATGGCTACACCTTC
j_call: TRBJ1-2
d_call: NA
v_call: TRBV9
clone_size: NA

cdr3_aa: CASSLGASGDQETQYF
cdr3_nt: TGTGCCAGCAGCTTAGGGGCTAGCGGGGACCAAGAGACCCAGTACTTC
j_call: TRBJ2-5
d_call: TRBD2
v_call: TRBV7-8
clone_size: NA

cdr3_aa: CASSLGRSYGYTF
cdr3_nt: TGTGCCAGCAGTTTAGGTAGAAGCTATGGCTACACCTTC
j_call: TRBJ1-2
d_call: NA
v_call: TRBV12-3/TRBV12-4
clone_size: NA

cdr3_aa: CASSLGAGMALYEQYF
cdr3_nt: TGTGCCAGCAGTTTGGGGGCGGGGATGGCCCTCTACGAGCAGTACTTC
j_call: TRBJ2-7
d_call: NA
v_call: TRBV28
clone_size: NA

cdr3_aa: CASSAGLPNTEAFF
cdr3_nt: TGCGCCAGCAGCGCGGGACTCCCGAACACTGAAGCTTTCTTT
j_call: TRBJ1-1
d_call: NA
v_call: TRBV5-1
clone_size: NA

cdr3_aa: CASSPRGPNILSSYNEQFF
cdr3_nt: TGTGCCAGCAGCCCCAGGGGCCCTAATATCTTGAGCTCCTACAATGAGCAGTTCTTC
j_call: TRBJ2-1
d_call: NA
v_call: TRBV7-2
clone_size: few

cdr3_aa: CATSDYNQPQHF
cdr3_nt: TGTGCCACCAGTGACTACAATCAGCCCCAGCATTTT
j_call: TRBJ1-5
d_call: NA
v_call: TRBV24-1
clone_size: once

cdr3_aa: CASSEEGTSSYEQYF
cdr3_nt: TGTGCCAGCAGTGAAGAGGGCACGAGCTCCTACGAGCAGTACTTC
j_call: TRBJ2-7
d_call: NA
v_call: TRBV6-1
clone_size: few

cdr3_aa: CASSRSQSGNTIYF
cdr3_nt: TGTGCCAGCAGCAGGAGCCAAAGTGGAAACACCATATATTTT
j_call: TRBJ1-3
d_call: NA
v_call: TRBV14
clone_size: few

cdr3_aa: CASSLRRTDTQYF
cdr3_nt: TGTGCCAGCAGCTTACGCCGCACAGATACGCAGTATTTT
j_call: TRBJ2-3
d_call: NA
v_call: TRBV7-2
clone_size: NA

cdr3_aa: CSVKGTVETDTQYF
cdr3_nt: TGCAGCGTGAAAGGGACCGTAGAAACAGATACGCAGTATTTT
j_call: TRBJ2-3
d_call: NA
v_call: TRBV29-1
clone_size: NA

cdr3_aa: CASSLTGHYYEQYF
cdr3_nt: TGTGCCAGCAGCTTAACTGGGCATTACTACGAGCAGTACTTC
j_call: TRBJ2-7
d_call: NA
v_call: TRBV7-2
clone_size: NA

cdr3_aa: CASSFNAQYF
cdr3_nt: TGTGCCAGCAGTTTCAACGCGCAGTATTTT
j_call: TRBJ2-3
d_call: NA
v_call: TRBV28
clone_size: NA

cdr3_aa: CASSSRGQNTEAFF
cdr3_nt: TGTGCCAGTAGTAGTAGGGGACAGAACACTGAAGCTTTCTTT
j_call: TRBJ1-1
d_call: NA
v_call: TRBV19
clone_size: NA

cdr3_aa: CASSLARGDTEAFF
cdr3_nt: TGCGCCAGCAGCTTGGCCCGGGGGGACACTGAAGCTTTCTTT
j_call: TRBJ1-1
d_call: NA
v_call: TRBV5-1
clone_size: NA

cdr3_aa: CASASGGSTDTQYF
cdr3_nt: TGTGCCTCAGCGTCGGGGGGGAGCACAGATACGCAGTATTTT
j_call: TRBJ2-3
d_call: TRBD2
v_call: TRBV27
clone_size: NA

cdr3_aa: CASSAQLGTGGHEQFF
cdr3_nt: TGTGCCAGCAGCGCCCAACTCGGGACAGGGGGCCATGAGCAGTTCTTC
j_call: TRBJ2-1
d_call: TRBD1
v_call: TRBV7-9
clone_size: NA

cdr3_aa: CASRVTNEKLFF
cdr3_nt: TGTGCCAGCAGGGTTACTAATGAAAAACTGTTTTTT
j_call: TRBJ1-4
d_call: NA
v_call: TRBV28
clone_size: NA

cdr3_aa: CASSRDRGVGETQYF
cdr3_nt: TGTGCCAGCAGCCGGGACAGGGGCGTGGGGGAGACCCAGTACTTC
j_call: TRBJ2-5
d_call: TRBD1
v_call: TRBV5-6
clone_size: NA

cdr3_aa: CASTFDRGNTEAFF
cdr3_nt: TGTGCCAGCACGTTCGACAGGGGGAACACTGAAGCTTTCTTT
j_call: TRBJ1-1
d_call: TRBD1
v_call: TRBV2
clone_size: NA

cdr3_aa: CATNPTGGAGDEQFF
cdr3_nt: TGTGCCACCAACCCAACAGGGGGCGCGGGGGATGAGCAGTTCTTC
j_call: TRBJ2-1
d_call: TRBD1
v_call: TRBV15
clone_size: once

cdr3_aa: CASSLPLGLAGTMSSYEQYF
cdr3_nt: TGTGCCAGCAGCTTACCCTTGGGGCTAGCGGGAACTATGAGCTCCTACGAGCAGTACTTC
j_call: TRBJ2-7
d_call: TRBD2
v_call: TRBV7-8
clone_size: NA

cdr3_aa: CSQRATDTQYF
cdr3_nt: TGCAGCCAGAGGGCCACAGATACGCAGTATTTT
j_call: TRBJ2-3
d_call: NA
v_call: TRBV20-1
clone_size: NA

cdr3_aa: CASSSQAGSSYEQYF
cdr3_nt: TGCGCCAGCAGTTCCCAAGCGGGAAGCTCCTACGAGCAGTACTTC
j_call: TRBJ2-7
d_call: TRBD2
v_call: TRBV5-1
clone_size: NA

cdr3_aa: CASSQGAGAWGTDTQYF
cdr3_nt: TGTGCCAGCAGCCAAGGGGCGGGGGCGTGGGGCACAGATACGCAGTATTTT
j_call: TRBJ2-3
d_call: NA
v_call: TRBV14
clone_size: NA

cdr3_aa: CSVALKGRAGELFF
cdr3_nt: TGCAGCGTTGCCCTGAAGGGGAGAGCCGGGGAGCTGTTTTTT
j_call: TRBJ2-2
d_call: NA
v_call: TRBV29-1
clone_size: NA

cdr3_aa: CASSRPQGWGTDTQYF
cdr3_nt: TGTGCCAGCAGTCGACCTCAGGGCTGGGGCACAGATACGCAGTATTTT
j_call: TRBJ2-3
d_call: NA
v_call: TRBV6-6
clone_size: NA

cdr3_aa: CASSRRAGNEQFF
cdr3_nt: TGTGCCAGCAGTAGGAGGGCCGGAAATGAGCAGTTCTTC
j_call: TRBJ2-1
d_call: NA
v_call: TRBV28
clone_size: NA